The 15 T cell receptor beta chains below were found in one sample sequenced in a study of shared clonotypes between healthy human individuals. This table comes from immunoSEQ multiplex PCR, and its TCRdb copy is limited to in-frame clones, with some not included. The sample holds millions of clones; more than 80% are singletons and the top ten take roughly 0.13%. Sequencing was carried out using naive CD4+ T cells sorted from blood. Documented subset: CD45RA+ positively selected. The receptors were gathered from a young man in good health.

The chain couples TRBV5-5 to TRBJ2-1; no definite D call. The V and J ends lost 0 bases and 9 bases respectively, with 13 bases between them. The CDR3 has 14 residues. CDR1 is SGHKS, CDR2 YYEKEE, per germline (reference sequence). The CDR3 DNA follows: TGTGCCAGCAGCTTGGGGCTTCCCTCGGGTGAGCAGTTCTTC. This translates into CASSLGLPSGEQFF.

V gene TRBV27 combines with J gene TRBJ2-1, with TRBD1 matching over 7 bases. The germline V gene encodes CDR1 MNHEY and CDR2 SMNVEV (reference sequence). Germline trimming cut 6 bases from V and 0 bases from J; bases unmatched to any gene: 11. There are 17 residues in the CDR3. CDR3 coding DNA: TGTGCCAGCAGCGATCCCGGACAGGCCGCCTCCTACAATGAGCAGTTCTTC. It is translated as CASSDPGQAASYNEQFF.

The chain uses TRBV6-6 and TRBJ2-1; 12 nucleotides align to TRBD2. The CDR3 runs 14 residues. Trimming removed 6 bases from V and 3 bases from J; junction bases left unmatched: 0. Germline values: CDR1 MNHNY, CDR2 SVGAGI (reference sequence). CDR3 sequence reads: CASRTSGGYNEQFF. For the CDR3, the DNA is TGTGCCAGCAGGACTAGCGGGGGCTACAATGAGCAGTTCTTC.

DNA for the CDR3: TGTGCCAGCAGCAAGCCACGGGACAGGGGAATACACGAGCAGTACTTC. Protein sequence: CASSKPRDRGIHEQYF. The gene calls are TRBV5-8 and TRBJ2-7; 10 bases are shared with TRBD1. The germline CDR1 and CDR2 sequences are SGHTS and YDEGEE. With V trimmed by 4 bases and J by 5 bases, 12 bases remained unmatched. CDR3 length: 16 residues.

The chain has TRBV7-2 and TRBJ2-1, with 8 bases identical to TRBD1. The CDR3 sequence is 15 residues long. Per the germline V gene, CDR1 is SGHTA and CDR2 is FQGNSA. Trimming at V came to 4 bases and at J to 8 bases, leaving 10 bases not matched to a gene. The CDR3 DNA is TGTGCCAGCAGCTCACCCCGGACAGGGATGTATGAGCAGTTCTTC. Translating gives CASSSPRTGMYEQFF.

This chain joins TRBV7-8 and TRBJ1-5, with 7 nucleotides matching TRBD1. Germline trimming cut 0 bases from V and 5 bases from J; bases unmatched to any gene: 4. The CDR3 contains 15 residues. The V gene's germline CDR1 is SGHVS and CDR2 FQNEAQ. Here the CDR3 DNA reads TGTGCCAGCAGCTTAGCACGGCAGGGGGATCAGCCCCAGCATTTT. Encoded protein: CASSLARQGDQPQHF.

The CDR3 nucleotides are TGTGCCTGGAGTGGGGGACAGCAACAGTTCTTC. As protein: CAWSGGQQQFF. V usage is TRBV30 and J usage is TRBJ2-1; TRBD1 matches 7 bases. CDR3 length: 11 amino acids. V gave up 1 base and J gave up 13 bases; unmatched junction bases: 4. CDR1 is GTSNPN, CDR2 SVGIG, per germline (reference sequence).

This sequence joins TRBV4-3 and TRBJ2-7, with D tentatively TRBD2 (6 bases). Germline-derived CDR1 and CDR2 are LGHNA and YSLEER. Deletions cut 0 bases from V and 2 bases from J, with 14 bases between. CDR3 size: 16 residues. Written as DNA, the CDR3 is TGCGCCAGCAGCCAAGATTTACTGGGACTCCCCTACGAGCAGTACTTC. As protein: CASSQDLLGLPYEQYF.

The chain links TRBV6-1 to TRBJ1-1, with D possibly TRBD1 on 5 matching bases. This CDR3 is 14 amino acids long. Germline values: CDR1 MNHNS, CDR2 SASEGT. Trimming pared 7 bases from V and 1 base from J, leaving 13 bases between. The CDR3 DNA sequence: TGTGCCAGCATTCTAGCTACAGGGAACACTGAAGCTTTCTTT. It yields the protein CASILATGNTEAFF.

The chain links TRBV5-1 to TRBJ1-4; D call uncertain. Trimming left V 5 bases short and J 7 bases short, with 12 bases between. Germline assignment: CDR1 SGHRS and CDR2 YFSETQ. CDR3 length equals 13 residues. CDR3 DNA: TGCGCCAGCAGAGCTGGAAAGGGTGAAAAACTGTTTTTT. Translation gives CASRAGKGEKLFF.

The chain combines TRBV27 with TRBJ2-3; D ambiguous. The V end was cut by 5 bases, the J end by 6 bases, with 15 bases between. Germline CDR1 reads MNHEY; CDR2 reads SMNVEV (reference sequence). The CDR3 sequence is 14 residues long. CDR3 in DNA: TGTGCCAGCAGTGTGACGGTTGCCGGTGATACGCAGTATTTT. It is translated as CASSVTVAGDTQYF.

The rearrangement joins TRBV28 to TRBJ1-5, with a tentative D call TRBD1 (5 bases). The CDR3 spans 15 residues. The germline V and J ends were trimmed by 3 bases and 0 bases, with 9 bases remaining between them. Germline-derived CDR1 and CDR2 are MDHEN and SYDVKM. CDR3 residues: CASSFGDFSNQPQHF. The CDR3 DNA reads as TGTGCCAGCAGTTTTGGGGACTTTAGCAATCAGCCCCAGCATTTT.

In this sample, this clone turned up a few times. The chain recombines TRBV28 with TRBJ1-5; D might be TRBD1 (6 bases). Trimming stripped 10 bases from V and 5 bases from J, with 12 bases between. The CDR3 has 12 residues. CDR1 is MDHEN, CDR2 SYDVKM, per germline. CDR3 in amino acids: CATQGSDQPQHF. The CDR3 region has the DNA TGTGCCACCCAGGGGAGCGATCAGCCCCAGCATTTT.

The chain is built from TRBV27 and TRBJ1-1, with TRBD1 matching 7 bases. CDR1 MNHEY and CDR2 SMNVEV come from the germline V gene (reference sequence). The CDR3 totals 14 residues. V dropped 6 bases and J dropped 4; count of bases not matched to a gene: 8. DNA for the CDR3: TGTGCCAGCAGCCCCAGGACAGGTACCACTGAAGCTTTCTTT. Its translation is CASSPRTGTTEAFF.

The CDR3: CSAGMMDTQYF. The CDR3 DNA reads as TGCAGTGCTGGAATGATGGATACGCAGTATTTT. The chain has TRBV20-1 and TRBJ2-3; D remains unclear. The V gene's germline CDR1 is DFQATT and CDR2 SNEGSKA (reference sequence). Trimming shortened V by 5 bases and J by 6 bases, and 9 bases separated the two germline ends. This CDR3 has 11 amino acids.